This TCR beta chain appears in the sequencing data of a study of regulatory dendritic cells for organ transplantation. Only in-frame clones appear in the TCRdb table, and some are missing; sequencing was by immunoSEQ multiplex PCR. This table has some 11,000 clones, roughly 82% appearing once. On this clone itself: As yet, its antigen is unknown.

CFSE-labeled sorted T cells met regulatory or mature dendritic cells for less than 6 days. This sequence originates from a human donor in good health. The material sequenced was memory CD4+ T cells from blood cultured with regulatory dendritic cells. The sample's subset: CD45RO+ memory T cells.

Here the CDR3 DNA reads TGTGCCAGCAGTTACTCTCTAGCTAACCAAGAGACCCAGTACTTC. It yields the protein CASSYSLANQETQYF. The chain combines TRBV6-6 with TRBJ2-5; maybe TRBD2 (5 bases). The germline V gene has CDR1 MNHNY and CDR2 SVGAGI (reference sequence). Deletions cut 0 bases from V and 0 bases from J, with 8 bases between. The CDR3 has 15 residues.